This TCR beta chain was identified in a study of cytomegalovirus exposure and HLA in healthy donors. V shed 0 bases and J shed 3 bases, with 6 bases lying between them. The CDR3 is 13 amino acids. Germline V gene data show CDR1 as SGDLS and CDR2 as YYNGEE. The PCR was carried out with 60 Vbeta primers and 13 Jbeta primers. Assay: immunoSEQ multiplex PCR; the TCRdb copy retains only in-frame clones and omits some. This table lists approximately 120,000 clones. Turning to this clone: Other nucleotide sequences from this sample produce the same CDR3.

This TCR derives from a man aged 18 to 29 in good health and CMV-seronegative. The chain carries TRBV9 and TRBJ1-1; D unresolved. Sample: PBMCs. The CDR3 loop is CASSVGGDTEAFF. CDR3 nucleotides: TGTGCCAGCAGCGTAGGCGGCGACACTGAAGCTTTCTTT.